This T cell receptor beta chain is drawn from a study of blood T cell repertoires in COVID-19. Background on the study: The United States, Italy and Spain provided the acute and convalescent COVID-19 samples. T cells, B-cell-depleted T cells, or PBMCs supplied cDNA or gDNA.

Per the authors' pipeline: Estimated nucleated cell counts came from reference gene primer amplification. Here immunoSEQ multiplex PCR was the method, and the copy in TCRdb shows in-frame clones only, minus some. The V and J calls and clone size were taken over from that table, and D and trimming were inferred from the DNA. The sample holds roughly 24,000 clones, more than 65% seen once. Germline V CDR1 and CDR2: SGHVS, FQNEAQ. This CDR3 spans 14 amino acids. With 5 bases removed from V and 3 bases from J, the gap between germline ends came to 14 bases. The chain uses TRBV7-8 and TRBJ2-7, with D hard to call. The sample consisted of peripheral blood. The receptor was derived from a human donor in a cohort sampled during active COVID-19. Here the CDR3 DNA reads TGTGCCAGCAGCCCCACCTATGGCGGCTACGAGCAGTACTTC. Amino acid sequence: CASSPTYGGYEQYF.